These 25 T cell receptor beta chains came from one sample sequenced in a study of human T cells and chemical hapten exposure. TCRdb called the RACE reads again in MiXCR, with one record for every CDR3 protein. Of a few hundred thousand distinct CDR3 sequences in the sample, around 6% were seen once. Noted time point: patch test 2, 6 weeks after DPC sensitization. The treatment was: therapeutic diphenylcyclopropenone sensitization with weekly scalp DPC. This specimen consisted of whole blood, obtained in connection with sensitization to the hapten diphenylcyclopropenone (DPC). The receptors shown here come from a woman aged 18-35 years with alopecia areata. Some clones in this sample may be carry-over from other donors' samples.

This clonotype was detected only a few times. The chain combines TRBV12-3 or TRBV12-4 with TRBJ1-2; D not resolved. Deletions cut 2 bases from V and 2 bases from J, with 9 bases between. The CDR3 runs to 14 residues. The CDR3 coding sequence is TGTGCCAGCAGTTTATTGGGTGACAACTATGGCTACACCTTC. Amino acids: CASSLLGDNYGYTF.

This clonotype has a handful of counts. This sequence joins TRBV12-3 or TRBV12-4 and TRBJ2-2; D possibly corresponds to TRBD2 (6 bases). This CDR3 comprises 12 residues. Trimming left V 10 bases short and J 13 bases short, with 19 bases between. CDR3 residues: CATTGGLGTLFF. Written as DNA, the CDR3 is TGTGCCACCACCGGAGGGCTTGGGACGCTGTTTTTT.

The genes are TRBV2 and TRBJ2-2; 9 bases align to TRBD2. This CDR3 spans 15 amino acids. The germline gives CDR1 SNHLY, CDR2 FYNNEI. After removal of 6 bases from V and 5 bases from J, the junction contained 7 bases not matched to a gene. In DNA form, the CDR3 reads TGTGCCAGCAGGCGAGGTAGCGGGGGAACCGGGGAGCTGTTTTTT. It specifies CASRRGSGGTGELFF.

V and J are TRBV7-2 and TRBJ2-6; D is uncertain. From germline, CDR1 is SGHTA and CDR2 FQGNSA. The V end lost 2 bases, the J end lost 0 bases, and 14 bases lay between the germline ends. This CDR3 contains 18 residues. The CDR3 DNA sequence: TGTGCCAGCAGCTTAACGAGGAGTTCGCCCTCTGGGGCCAACGTCCTGACTTTC. The encoded protein is CASSLTRSSPSGANVLTF.

This clonotype was counted ten times or more. The chain uses TRBV7-2 and TRBJ1-6; D possibly corresponds to TRBD1 (6 bases). Germline CDR1 reads SGHTA; CDR2 reads FQGNSA. The CDR3 sequence is 12 residues long. Trimming removed 10 bases at V and 13 bases at J, with 17 bases between. CDR3 bases: TGTGCCACCAGAAACAGGGAGCTTCCCCTCCACTTT. Its protein product is CATRNRELPLHF.

This clonotype was counted at least ten times. The rearrangement uses TRBV2 and TRBJ1-1; maybe TRBD1 (6 bases). The CDR3 length is 15 residues. V dropped 4 bases and J dropped 5 bases, with 17 bases sitting between them. Per the germline V gene, CDR1 is SNHLY and CDR2 is FYNNEI. CDR3 in amino acids: CASSAPYRDETEAFF. As DNA, the CDR3 is TGTGCCAGCAGTGCCCCCTACAGGGATGAAACTGAAGCTTTCTTT.

This clonotype appeared many times. The chain is built from TRBV6-2 or TRBV6-3 and TRBJ1-1; D uncertain. The CDR3 is made up of 14 amino acids. The germline V gene encodes CDR1 MNHEY and CDR2 SVGEGT. V lost 5 bases to trimming and J lost 3 bases, with 13 bases between them. The CDR3 is CASSGTVGDTEAFF. In nucleotides, the CDR3 is TGTGCCAGCAGTGGAACAGTAGGTGACACTGAAGCTTTCTTT.

This clonotype has a handful of counts. V gene TRBV10-3 combines with J gene TRBJ2-7, with D tentatively TRBD1 (5 bases). Per the germline V gene, CDR1 is ENHRY and CDR2 is SYGVKD. V lost 2 bases and J lost 5, with 10 bases in between. The CDR3 extends over 13 amino acids. The CDR3 sequence: CAISEGARDEQYF. The CDR3 DNA follows: TGTGCCATCAGTGAGGGGGCCCGGGACGAGCAGTACTTC.

This clonotype was observed a handful of times. The V call is TRBV10-3, the J call TRBJ2-3, with TRBD1 matching 11 bases. With V trimmed by 11 bases and J by 5 bases, 9 bases remained unmatched. The germline V gene has CDR1 ENHRY and CDR2 SYGVKD. The CDR3 length is 14 residues. In DNA, the CDR3 is TGTGCCGTCTCAGGACAGGGGGCGAAAGATACGCAGTATTTT. It codes for CAVSGQGAKDTQYF.

This clonotype was observed many times. The chain uses TRBV6-2 or TRBV6-3 and TRBJ1-4; D ambiguous. The CDR3 is 13 residues long. The V gene's germline CDR1 is MNHEY and CDR2 SVGEGT. V dropped 8 bases and J dropped 7 bases, with 14 bases sitting between them. The CDR3 is CASFGLTSEKLFF. The CDR3 nucleotides are TGTGCCAGCTTCGGCTTAACCAGTGAAAAACTGTTTTTT.

Ten or more counts support this clonotype. J is TRBJ1-1 and V is TRBV7-2; tentatively, D is TRBD1 (5 bases). Trimming stripped 2 bases from V and 0 bases from J, with 10 bases between. The CDR3 has 15 residues. The germline gives CDR1 SGHTA, CDR2 FQGNSA. The DNA of the CDR3 is TGTGCCAGCAGCTTATCAGGGACCCTGAACACTGAAGCTTTCTTT. Residues: CASSLSGTLNTEAFF.

The rearrangement joins TRBV6-6 to TRBJ2-1; D is perhaps TRBD1 or TRBD2 (5 bases each). The germline V and J ends were trimmed by 2 bases and 0 bases, with 8 bases remaining between them. The CDR3 is made up of 15 amino acids. In germline, CDR1 is MNHNY, CDR2 SVGAGI (reference sequence). The CDR3 sequence: CASSYGGISYNEQFF. The CDR3 DNA follows: TGTGCCAGCAGTTACGGGGGAATCTCCTACAATGAGCAGTTCTTC.

This chain joins TRBV12-3 or TRBV12-4 and TRBJ1-5, with D unclear. This CDR3 is 14 amino acids long. Trimming took 6 bases from V and 3 from J, leaving 12 bases between them. The CDR3 protein is CASSTDGINQPQHF. In DNA form, the CDR3 reads TGTGCCAGCAGCACTGACGGAATCAATCAGCCCCAGCATTTT.

The genes are TRBV4-1 and TRBJ2-3; a possible D gene is TRBD1 (6 bases). The V end was cut by 3 bases, the J end by 2 bases, with 9 bases between. The germline V gene encodes CDR1 MGHRA and CDR2 YSYEKL. The CDR3 extends over 14 amino acids. CDR3 sequence: CASSHTGSTDTQYF. The DNA for the CDR3 is TGCGCCAGCAGCCACACAGGGTCCACAGATACGCAGTATTTT.

The chain uses TRBV20-1 and TRBJ1-3, with 8 bases fitting TRBD1. Germline V gene data show CDR1 as DFQATT and CDR2 as SNEGSKA (reference sequence). The V and J ends lost 3 bases and 0 bases, in that order; junction bases with no gene match: 4. CDR3 length: 15 amino acids. The CDR3 sequence is CSARPGGRSGNTIYF. As DNA, the CDR3 is TGCAGTGCTAGGCCAGGGGGCCGCTCTGGAAACACCATATATTTT.

A few counts support this clonotype. The chain carries TRBV24-1 and TRBJ2-3, with a tentative D call TRBD1 (5 bases). CDR1 and CDR2 from the germline V gene are KGHDR and SFDVKD. The CDR3 length is 14 residues. The V end lost 7 bases, the J end lost 6 bases, and 16 bases lay between the germline ends. The CDR3 spells CATSPRVLTDTQYF. CDR3 DNA sequence: TGTGCCACCAGCCCCAGGGTACTGACCGATACGCAGTATTTT.

This clonotype was counted at least ten times. CDR3 region: CASTLTGDNQPQHF. DNA of the CDR3: TGTGCCAGCACTCTGACAGGGGACAATCAGCCCCAGCATTTT. The chain couples TRBV12-3 or TRBV12-4 to TRBJ1-5, with 8 bases lining up with TRBD1. V was pared by 7 bases and J by 3 bases, with 5 bases of the junction left unmatched. The CDR3 runs 14 residues.

This clonotype has only a few counts. The DNA for the CDR3 is TGTGCCAGCAGCCCCACTCCGGGGAGCAATCAGCCCCAGCATTTT. Its translation is CASSPTPGSNQPQHF. The rearrangement uses TRBV5-6 and TRBJ1-5; D gene ambiguous. Looked up from germline, CDR1 is SGHDT and CDR2 is YYEEEE. With 4 bases removed from V and 1 base from J, the gap between germline ends came to 12 bases. CDR3 length: 15 residues.

This clonotype was seen ten or more times. The chain combines TRBV29-1 with TRBJ1-2; D not certain. V was clipped by 2 bases and J by 5 bases, with 9 bases between them. This CDR3 is 12 amino acids long. The germline gives CDR1 SQVTM, CDR2 ANQGSEA. The CDR3, as DNA: TGCAGCGTTGAAACGGGAGGATATGGCTACACCTTC. Translated, it gives CSVETGGYGYTF.

This clonotype was counted many times. V is TRBV29-1 and J is TRBJ1-1; no clear D. Trimming shortened V by 5 bases and J by 4 bases, and 8 bases separated the two germline ends. The CDR3 contains 11 residues. From germline, CDR1 is SQVTM and CDR2 ANQGSEA. CDR3 sequence (DNA): TGCAGCGTTACAAAGGGCACTGAAGCTTTCTTT. Translation: CSVTKGTEAFF.

This clonotype came up a few times. The chain couples TRBV25-1 to TRBJ2-2, with D uncertain. V dropped 0 bases and J dropped 6 bases, with 11 bases sitting between them. CDR3 size: 15 residues. Germline-derived CDR1 and CDR2 are MGHDK and SYGVNS. CDR3 bases: TGTGCCAGCAGTGAATATCTTGAGGAACCCGGGGAGCTGTTTTTT. Protein: CASSEYLEEPGELFF.

This clonotype has a count of ten or more. The chain uses TRBV7-2 and TRBJ1-3, with 9 bases that match TRBD1. Trimming at V came to 5 bases and at J to 4 bases, leaving 12 bases not matched to a gene. CDR3 size: 17 residues. Germline CDR1 is SGHTA and CDR2 is FQGNSA. CDR3 in DNA: TGTGCCAGCAGCATGGACAGGGGAAGATTCGCGGGAAACACCATATATTTT. Amino acid sequence: CASSMDRGRFAGNTIYF.

The rearrangement links TRBV4-2 to TRBJ2-2, with D possibly being TRBD1 (5 bases). This CDR3 has 16 amino acids. V was shortened by 0 bases and J by 4 bases, with 12 bases between the two germline ends. The germline V gene encodes CDR1 LGHNA and CDR2 YNFKEQ. The DNA for the CDR3 is TGTGCCAGCAGCCAAGAGCAGGGCTTGAGCACCGGGGAGCTGTTTTTT. Translated: CASSQEQGLSTGELFF.

This clonotype was detected ten times or more. V is TRBV20-1 and J is TRBJ2-6; D gene ambiguous. The germline V and J ends were trimmed by 0 bases and 0 bases, with 9 bases remaining between them. CDR3 length equals 16 residues. Germline V lookup: CDR1 DFQATT, CDR2 SNEGSKA (reference sequence). In nucleotides, the CDR3 is TGCAGTGCTAGAGACGACCGGCACTCTGGGGCCAACGTCCTGACTTTC. Protein product: CSARDDRHSGANVLTF.

There are many counts of this clonotype. The chain is built from TRBV6-2 or TRBV6-3 and TRBJ2-7; 8 positions match TRBD1. Looked up from germline, CDR1 is MNHEY and CDR2 is SVGEGT. This CDR3 has 13 residues. J was trimmed by 5 bases and V by 10 bases; bases with no gene match: 10. CDR3 residues: CAISRTGQHEQYF. CDR3 nucleotide sequence: TGTGCCATCTCCAGGACAGGGCAGCACGAGCAGTACTTC.